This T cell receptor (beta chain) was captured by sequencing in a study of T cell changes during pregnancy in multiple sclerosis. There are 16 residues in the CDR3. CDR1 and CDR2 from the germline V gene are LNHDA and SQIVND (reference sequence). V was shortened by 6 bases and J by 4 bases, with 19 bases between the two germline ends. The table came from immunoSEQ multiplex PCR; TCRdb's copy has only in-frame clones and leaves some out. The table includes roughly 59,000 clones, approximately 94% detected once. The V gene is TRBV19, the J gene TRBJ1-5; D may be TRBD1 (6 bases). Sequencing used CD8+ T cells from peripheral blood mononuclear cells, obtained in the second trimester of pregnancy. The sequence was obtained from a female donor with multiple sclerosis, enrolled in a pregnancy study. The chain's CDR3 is CASSHVGGASNQPQHF. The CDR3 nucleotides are TGTGCCAGTAGCCACGTCGGGGGGGCCTCTAATCAGCCCCAGCATTTT.